This TCR beta chain appears in the sequencing data of a study of cytomegalovirus exposure and HLA in healthy donors. Turning to the study itself: An analysis done earlier identified roughly 120 million unique TCR beta sequences from approximately 170 million T cells. Study-wide points: Serostatus for CMV was the only available immune exposure information.

The CDR3 loop spans 16 amino acids. Germline V gives CDR1 SGHNT, CDR2 YYREEE (reference sequence). V lost 4 bases to trimming and J lost 0 bases; unmatched junction nucleotides: 7. This clone was seen a single time. Its antigen is not known. The PCR contained 60 Vbeta and 13 Jbeta primers. Repertoires were generated with immunoSEQ multiplex PCR, while TCRdb's copy carries only in-frame clones and drops some. Of approximately 150,000 clones listed, over 70% are singletons. The chain combines TRBV5-4 with TRBJ2-1, with 7 bases matching TRBD1. The clonotype originates from a woman in her thirties or forties in good health and CMV-seronegative. Sequenced: PBMCs. CDR3 amino acids: CASSGTVLSSYNEQFF. CDR3 DNA: TGTGCCAGCAGCGGGACAGTTTTGAGCTCCTACAATGAGCAGTTCTTC.